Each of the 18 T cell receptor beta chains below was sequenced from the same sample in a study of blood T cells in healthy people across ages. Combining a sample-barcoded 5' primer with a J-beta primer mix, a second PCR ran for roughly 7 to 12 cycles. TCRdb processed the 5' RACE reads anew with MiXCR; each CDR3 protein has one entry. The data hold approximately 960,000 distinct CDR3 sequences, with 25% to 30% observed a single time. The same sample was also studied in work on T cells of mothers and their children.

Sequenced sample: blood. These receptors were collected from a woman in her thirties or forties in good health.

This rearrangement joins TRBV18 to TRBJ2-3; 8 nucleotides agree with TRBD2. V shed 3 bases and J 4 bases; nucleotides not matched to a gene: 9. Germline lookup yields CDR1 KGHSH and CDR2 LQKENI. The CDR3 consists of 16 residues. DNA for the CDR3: TGTGCCAGCTCACCGGGAGCGGGGGCGTTGTCAGATACGCAGTATTTT. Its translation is CASSPGAGALSDTQYF.

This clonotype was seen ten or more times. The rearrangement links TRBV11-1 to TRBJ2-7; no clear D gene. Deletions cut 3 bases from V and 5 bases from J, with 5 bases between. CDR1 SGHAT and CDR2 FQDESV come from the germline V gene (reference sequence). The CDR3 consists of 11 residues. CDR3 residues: CASSFMNEQYF. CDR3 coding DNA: TGTGCCAGCAGCTTTATGAACGAGCAGTACTTC.

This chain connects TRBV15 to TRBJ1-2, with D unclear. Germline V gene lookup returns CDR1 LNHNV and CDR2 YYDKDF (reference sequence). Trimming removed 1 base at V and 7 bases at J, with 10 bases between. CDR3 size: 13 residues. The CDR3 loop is CATSRGRESGYTF. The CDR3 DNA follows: TGTGCCACCAGCAGAGGCCGAGAGTCTGGCTACACCTTC.

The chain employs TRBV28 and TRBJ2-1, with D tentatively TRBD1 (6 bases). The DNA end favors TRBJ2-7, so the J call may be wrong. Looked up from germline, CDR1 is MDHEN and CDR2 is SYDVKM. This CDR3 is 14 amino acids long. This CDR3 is CASNRGGLDNEQYF. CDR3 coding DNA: TGTGCCAGCAATAGAGGGGGTCTAGACAATGAGCAGTACTTC.

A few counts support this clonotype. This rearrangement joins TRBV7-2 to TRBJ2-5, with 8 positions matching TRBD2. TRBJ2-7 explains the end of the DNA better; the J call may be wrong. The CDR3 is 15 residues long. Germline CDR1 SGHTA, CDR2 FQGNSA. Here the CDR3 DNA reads TGTGCCAGCAGCTCGATAGCGGGGATCGGCCACGAGCAGTACTTC. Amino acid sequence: CASSSIAGIGHEQYF.

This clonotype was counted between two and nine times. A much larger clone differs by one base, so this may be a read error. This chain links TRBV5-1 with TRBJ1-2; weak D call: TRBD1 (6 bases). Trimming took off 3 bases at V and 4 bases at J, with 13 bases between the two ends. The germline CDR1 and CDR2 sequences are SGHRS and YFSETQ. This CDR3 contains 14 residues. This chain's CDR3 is CASSSDRLRYGYTF. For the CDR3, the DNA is TGCGCCAGCAGCTCAGACAGGCTACGCTATGGCTACACCTTC.

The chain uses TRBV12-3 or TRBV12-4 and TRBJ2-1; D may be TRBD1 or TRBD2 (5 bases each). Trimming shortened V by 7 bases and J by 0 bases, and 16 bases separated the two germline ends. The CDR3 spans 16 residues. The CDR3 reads CASTTSSGGSYNEQFF. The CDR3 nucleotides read TGTGCCAGCACTACTTCCAGTGGGGGCTCCTACAATGAGCAGTTCTTC.

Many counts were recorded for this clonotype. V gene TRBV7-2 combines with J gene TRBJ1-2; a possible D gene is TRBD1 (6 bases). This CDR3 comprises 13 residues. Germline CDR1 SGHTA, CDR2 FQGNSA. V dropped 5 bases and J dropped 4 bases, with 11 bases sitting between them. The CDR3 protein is CASSEGGGYGYTF. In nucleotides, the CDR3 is TGTGCCAGCAGCGAGGGGGGAGGCTATGGCTACACCTTC.

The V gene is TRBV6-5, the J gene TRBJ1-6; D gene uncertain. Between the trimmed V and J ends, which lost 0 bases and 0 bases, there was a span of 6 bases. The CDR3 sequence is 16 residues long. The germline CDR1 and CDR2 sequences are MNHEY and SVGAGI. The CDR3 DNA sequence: TGTGCCAGCAGTTACTCTTCAGGCTCCTATAATTCACCCCTCCACTTT. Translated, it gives CASSYSSGSYNSPLHF.

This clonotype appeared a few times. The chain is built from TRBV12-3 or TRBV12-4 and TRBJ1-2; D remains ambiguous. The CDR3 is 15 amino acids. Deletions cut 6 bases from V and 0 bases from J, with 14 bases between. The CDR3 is CASSPGRATNYGYTF. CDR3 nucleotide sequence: TGTGCCAGCAGCCCCGGAAGGGCCACTAACTATGGCTACACCTTC.

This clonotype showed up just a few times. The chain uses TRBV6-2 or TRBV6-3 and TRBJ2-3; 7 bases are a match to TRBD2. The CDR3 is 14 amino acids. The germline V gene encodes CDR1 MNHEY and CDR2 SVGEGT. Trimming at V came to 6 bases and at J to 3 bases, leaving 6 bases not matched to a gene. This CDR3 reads CASSKRLATDTQYF. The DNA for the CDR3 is TGTGCCAGCAGCAAACGACTAGCAACAGATACGCAGTATTTT.

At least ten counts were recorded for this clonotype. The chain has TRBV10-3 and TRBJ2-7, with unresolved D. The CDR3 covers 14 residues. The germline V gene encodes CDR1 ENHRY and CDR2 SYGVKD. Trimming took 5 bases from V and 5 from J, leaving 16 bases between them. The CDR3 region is CAISRSPLSDEQYF. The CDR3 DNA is TGTGCCATCAGTCGATCCCCCTTATCGGACGAGCAGTACTTC.

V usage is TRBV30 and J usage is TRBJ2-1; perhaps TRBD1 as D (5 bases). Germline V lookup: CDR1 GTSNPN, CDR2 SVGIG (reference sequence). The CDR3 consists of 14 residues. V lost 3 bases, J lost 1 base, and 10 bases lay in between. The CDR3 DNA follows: TGTGCCTGGAGCTCGGACAAATCCTACAATGAGCAGTTCTTC. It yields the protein CAWSSDKSYNEQFF.

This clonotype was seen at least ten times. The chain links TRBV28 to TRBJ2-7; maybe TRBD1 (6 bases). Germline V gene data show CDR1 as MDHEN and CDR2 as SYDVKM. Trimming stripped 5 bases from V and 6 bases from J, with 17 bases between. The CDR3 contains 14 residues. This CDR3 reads CASSPSTGLAEQYF. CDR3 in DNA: TGTGCCAGCAGTCCCAGTACAGGGTTGGCCGAGCAGTACTTC.

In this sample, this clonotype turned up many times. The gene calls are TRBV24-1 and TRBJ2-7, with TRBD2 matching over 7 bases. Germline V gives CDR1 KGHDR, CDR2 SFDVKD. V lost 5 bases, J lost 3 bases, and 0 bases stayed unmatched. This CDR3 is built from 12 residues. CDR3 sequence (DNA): TGTGCCACCAGTGCGGGGGGCTACGAGCAGTACTTC. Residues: CATSAGGYEQYF.

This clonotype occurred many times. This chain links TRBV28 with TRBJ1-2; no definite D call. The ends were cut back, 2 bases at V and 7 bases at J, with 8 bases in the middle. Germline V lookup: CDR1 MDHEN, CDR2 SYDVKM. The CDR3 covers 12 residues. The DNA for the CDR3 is TGTGCCAGCAGTTTAGCCAGGTTTGGCTACACCTTC. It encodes CASSLARFGYTF.

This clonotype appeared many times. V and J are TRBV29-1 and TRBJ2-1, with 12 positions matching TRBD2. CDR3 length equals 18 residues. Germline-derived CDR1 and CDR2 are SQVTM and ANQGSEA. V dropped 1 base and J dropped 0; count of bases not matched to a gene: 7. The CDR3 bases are TGCAGCGTTGAAGCGGGGACTAGCGGGCTTTACTCCTACAATGAGCAGTTCTTC. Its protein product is CSVEAGTSGLYSYNEQFF.

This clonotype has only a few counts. CDR3 sequence (DNA): TGCGCCAGCAGCTGGGGGACAAGCGGCTATGGCTACACCTTC. It yields the protein CASSWGTSGYGYTF. The chain joins TRBV5-1 to TRBJ1-2; tentatively, D is TRBD1 (6 bases). V lost 3 bases and J lost 4, with 13 bases in between. The CDR3 length is 14 residues. Germline V CDR1 and CDR2: SGHRS, YFSETQ.